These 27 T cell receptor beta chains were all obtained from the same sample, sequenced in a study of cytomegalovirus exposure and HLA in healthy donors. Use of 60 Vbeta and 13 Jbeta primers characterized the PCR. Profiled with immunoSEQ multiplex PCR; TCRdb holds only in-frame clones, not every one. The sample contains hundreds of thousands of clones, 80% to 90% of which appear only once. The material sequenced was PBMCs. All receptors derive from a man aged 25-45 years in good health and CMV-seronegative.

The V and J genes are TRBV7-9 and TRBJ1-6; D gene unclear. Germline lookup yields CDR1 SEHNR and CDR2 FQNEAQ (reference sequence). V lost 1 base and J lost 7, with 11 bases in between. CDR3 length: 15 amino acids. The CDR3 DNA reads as TGTGCCAGCAGCTTAGAGGAGGGTAACAATTCACCCCTCCACTTT. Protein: CASSLEEGNNSPLHF.

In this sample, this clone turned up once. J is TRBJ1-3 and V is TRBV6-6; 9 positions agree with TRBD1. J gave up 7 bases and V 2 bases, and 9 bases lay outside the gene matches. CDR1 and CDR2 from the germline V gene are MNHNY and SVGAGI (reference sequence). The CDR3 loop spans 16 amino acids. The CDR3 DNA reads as TGTGCCAGCAGTTACCCTGGGACAGGGAGTGGTAACACCATATATTTT. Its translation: CASSYPGTGSGNTIYF.

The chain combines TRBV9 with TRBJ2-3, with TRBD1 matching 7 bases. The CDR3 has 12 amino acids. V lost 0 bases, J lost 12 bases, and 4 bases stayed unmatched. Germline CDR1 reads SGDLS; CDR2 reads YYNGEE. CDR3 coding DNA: TGTGCCAGCAGCGTAGCGGGACAGCTCCAGTATTTT. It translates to CASSVAGQLQYF.

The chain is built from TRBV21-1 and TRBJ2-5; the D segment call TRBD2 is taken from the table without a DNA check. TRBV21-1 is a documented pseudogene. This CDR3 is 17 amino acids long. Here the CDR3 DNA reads TGTGCCAGCAGCTACGAGGGACGGGCTAGCGGAGCAGAGACCCAGTACTTC. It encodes CASSYEGRASGAETQYF.

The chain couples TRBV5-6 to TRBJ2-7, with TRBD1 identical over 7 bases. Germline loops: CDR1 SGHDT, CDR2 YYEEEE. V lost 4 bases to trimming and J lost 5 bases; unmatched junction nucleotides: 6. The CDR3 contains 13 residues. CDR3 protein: CASSPPDRDEQYF. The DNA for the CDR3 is TGTGCCAGCAGCCCACCCGACAGGGACGAGCAGTACTTC.

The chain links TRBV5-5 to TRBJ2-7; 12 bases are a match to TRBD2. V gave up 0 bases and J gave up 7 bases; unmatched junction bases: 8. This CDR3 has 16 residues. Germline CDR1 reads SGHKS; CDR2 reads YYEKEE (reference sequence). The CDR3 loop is CASSLALAGGAREQYF. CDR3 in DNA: TGTGCCAGCAGCTTGGCTCTAGCGGGGGGGGCGAGGGAGCAGTACTTC.

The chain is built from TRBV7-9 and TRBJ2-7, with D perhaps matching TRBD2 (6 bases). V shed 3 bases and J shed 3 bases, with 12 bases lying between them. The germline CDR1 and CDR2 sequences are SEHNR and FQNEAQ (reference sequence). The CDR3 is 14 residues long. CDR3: CASSFGGDHYEQYF. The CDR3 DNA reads TGTGCCAGCAGCTTCGGAGGGGATCACTACGAGCAGTACTTC.

The CDR3 is CASSLTSWSYEQYF. The CDR3 DNA follows: TGTGCCAGCAGTTTGACTAGCTGGTCCTACGAGCAGTACTTC. The rearrangement links TRBV6-5 to TRBJ2-7; 7 bases are shared with TRBD2. CDR1 is MNHEY and CDR2 is SVGAGI in the germline V gene. J lost 1 base, V lost 4 bases, and 4 bases had no gene match. The CDR3 length is 14 residues.

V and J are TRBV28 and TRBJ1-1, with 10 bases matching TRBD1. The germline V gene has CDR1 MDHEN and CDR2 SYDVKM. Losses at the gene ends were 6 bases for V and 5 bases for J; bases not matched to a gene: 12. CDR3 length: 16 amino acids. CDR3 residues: CASRTGGEPSGTEAFF. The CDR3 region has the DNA TGTGCCAGCAGGACAGGGGGCGAACCCTCGGGAACTGAAGCTTTCTTT.

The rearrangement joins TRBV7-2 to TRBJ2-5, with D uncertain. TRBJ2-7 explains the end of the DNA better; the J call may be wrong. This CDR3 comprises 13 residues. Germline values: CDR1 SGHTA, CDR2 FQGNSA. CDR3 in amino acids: CASSLGLVYEQYF. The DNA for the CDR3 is TGTGCCAGCAGCTTAGGTTTGGTATACGAGCAGTACTTC.

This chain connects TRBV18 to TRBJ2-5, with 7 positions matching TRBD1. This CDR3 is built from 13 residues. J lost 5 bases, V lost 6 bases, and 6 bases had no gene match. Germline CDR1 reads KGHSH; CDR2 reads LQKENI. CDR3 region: CASSSHRGETQYF. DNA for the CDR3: TGTGCCAGCTCCTCGCACAGGGGCGAGACCCAGTACTTC. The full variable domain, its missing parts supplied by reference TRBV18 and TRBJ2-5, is NAGVMQNPRHLVRRRGQEARLRCSPMKGHSHVYWYRQLPEEGLKFMVYLQKENIIDESGMPKERFSAEFPKEGPSILRIQQVVRGDSAAYFCASSSHRGETQYFGPGTRLLVL.

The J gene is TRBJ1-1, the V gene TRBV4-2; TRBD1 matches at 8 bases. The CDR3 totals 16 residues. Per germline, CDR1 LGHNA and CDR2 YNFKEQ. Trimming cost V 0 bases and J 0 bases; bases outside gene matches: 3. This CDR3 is CASSQDWTGMNTEAFF. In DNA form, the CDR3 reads TGTGCCAGCAGCCAAGATTGGACAGGGATGAACACTGAAGCTTTCTTT.

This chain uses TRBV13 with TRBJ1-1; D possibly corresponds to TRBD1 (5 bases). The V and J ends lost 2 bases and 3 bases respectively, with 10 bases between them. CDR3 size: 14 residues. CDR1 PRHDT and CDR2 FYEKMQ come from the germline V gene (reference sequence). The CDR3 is CASSLQGLYTEAFF. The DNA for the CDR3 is TGTGCCAGCAGCTTACAGGGTCTGTACACTGAAGCTTTCTTT.

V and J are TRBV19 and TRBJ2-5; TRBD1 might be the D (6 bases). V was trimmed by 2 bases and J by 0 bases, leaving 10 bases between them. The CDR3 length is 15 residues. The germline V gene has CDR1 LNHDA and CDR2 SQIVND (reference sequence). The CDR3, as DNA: TGTGCCAGTAGTATAAGGCAGGGGTACCAAGAGACCCAGTACTTC. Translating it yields CASSIRQGYQETQYF.

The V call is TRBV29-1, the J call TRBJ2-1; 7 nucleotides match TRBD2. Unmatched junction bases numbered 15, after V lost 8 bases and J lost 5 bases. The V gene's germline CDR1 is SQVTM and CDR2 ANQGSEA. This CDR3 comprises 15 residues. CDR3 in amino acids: CSFLGEGENHNEQFF. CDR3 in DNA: TGCAGCTTCTTGGGGGAGGGAGAAAACCACAATGAGCAGTTCTTC.

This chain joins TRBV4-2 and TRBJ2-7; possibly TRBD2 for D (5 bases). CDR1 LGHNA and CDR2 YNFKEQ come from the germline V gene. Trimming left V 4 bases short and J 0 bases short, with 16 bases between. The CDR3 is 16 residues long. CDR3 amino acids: CASSPSRGTGSYEQYF. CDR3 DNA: TGTGCCAGCAGCCCCAGCCGGGGAACGGGCTCCTACGAGCAGTACTTC.

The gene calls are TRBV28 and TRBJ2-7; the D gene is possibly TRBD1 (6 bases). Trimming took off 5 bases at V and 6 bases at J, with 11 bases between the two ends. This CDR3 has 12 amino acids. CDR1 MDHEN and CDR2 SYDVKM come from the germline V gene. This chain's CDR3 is CASSLTGPEQYF. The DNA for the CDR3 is TGTGCCAGCAGTCTGACAGGACCCGAGCAGTACTTC. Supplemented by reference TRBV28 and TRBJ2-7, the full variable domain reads DVKVTQSSRYLVKRTGEKVFLECVQDMDHENMFWYRQDPGLGLRLIYFSYDVKMKEKGDIPEGYSVSREKKERFSLILESASTNQTSMYLCASSLTGPEQYFGPGTRLTVT.

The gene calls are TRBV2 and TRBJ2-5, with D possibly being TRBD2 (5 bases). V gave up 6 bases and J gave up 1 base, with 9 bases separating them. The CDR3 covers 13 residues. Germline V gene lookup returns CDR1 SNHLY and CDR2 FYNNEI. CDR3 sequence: CASRGSGQETQYF. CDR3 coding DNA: TGTGCCAGCAGGGGCAGCGGCCAAGAGACCCAGTACTTC. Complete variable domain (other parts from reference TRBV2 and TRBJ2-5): EPEVTQTPSHQVTQMGQEVILRCVPISNHLYFYWYRQILGQKVEFLVSFYNNEISEKSEIFDDQFSVERPDGSNFTLKIRSTKLEDSAMYFCASRGSGQETQYFGPGTRLLVL.

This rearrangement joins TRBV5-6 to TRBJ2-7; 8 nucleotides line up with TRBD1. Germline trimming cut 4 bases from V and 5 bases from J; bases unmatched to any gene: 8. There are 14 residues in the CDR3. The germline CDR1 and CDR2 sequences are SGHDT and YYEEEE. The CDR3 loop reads CASSPQDRVNEQYF. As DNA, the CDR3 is TGTGCCAGCAGCCCTCAGGACAGGGTGAACGAGCAGTACTTC.

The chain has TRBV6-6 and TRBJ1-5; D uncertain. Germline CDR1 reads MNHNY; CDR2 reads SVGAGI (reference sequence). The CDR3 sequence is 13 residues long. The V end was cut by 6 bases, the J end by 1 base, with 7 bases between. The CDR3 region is CASRTGSNQPQHF. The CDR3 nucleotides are TGTGCCAGCAGGACGGGGAGCAATCAGCCCCAGCATTTT.

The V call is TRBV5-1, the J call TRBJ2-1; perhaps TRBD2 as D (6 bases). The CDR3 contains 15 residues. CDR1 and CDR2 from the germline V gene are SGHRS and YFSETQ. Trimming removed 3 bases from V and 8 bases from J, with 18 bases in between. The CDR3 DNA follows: TGCGCCAGCAGCTATCGGGACTCACGTGTGGATGAGCAGTTCTTC. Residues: CASSYRDSRVDEQFF.

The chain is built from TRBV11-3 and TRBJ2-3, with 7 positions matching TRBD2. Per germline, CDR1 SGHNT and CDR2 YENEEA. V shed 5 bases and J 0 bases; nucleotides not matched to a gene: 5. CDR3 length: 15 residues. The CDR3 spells CASSPSGVSTDTQYF. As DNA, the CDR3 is TGTGCCAGCAGCCCCAGCGGGGTTAGCACAGATACGCAGTATTTT.

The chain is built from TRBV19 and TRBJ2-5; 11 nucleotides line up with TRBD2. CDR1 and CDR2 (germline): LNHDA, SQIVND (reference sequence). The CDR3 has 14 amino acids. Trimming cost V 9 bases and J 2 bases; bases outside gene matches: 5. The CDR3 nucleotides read TGTGCCAGCACTAGCGGGAGATATCAAGAGACCCAGTACTTC. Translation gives CASTSGRYQETQYF. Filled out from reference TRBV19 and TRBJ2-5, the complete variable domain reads DGGITQSPKYLFRKEGQNVTLSCEQNLNHDAMYWYRQDPGQGLRLIYYSQIVNDFQKGDIAEGYSVSREKKESFPLTVTSAQKNPTAFYLCASTSGRYQETQYFGPGTRLLVL.

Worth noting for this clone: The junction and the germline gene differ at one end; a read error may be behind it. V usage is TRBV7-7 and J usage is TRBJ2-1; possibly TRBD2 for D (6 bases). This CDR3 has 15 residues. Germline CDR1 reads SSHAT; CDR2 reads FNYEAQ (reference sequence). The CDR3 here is CASSLESAGYNEQFF. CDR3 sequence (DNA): TGTGCTAGCAGCTTGGAGAGTGCGGGGTACAATGAGCAGTTCTTC.

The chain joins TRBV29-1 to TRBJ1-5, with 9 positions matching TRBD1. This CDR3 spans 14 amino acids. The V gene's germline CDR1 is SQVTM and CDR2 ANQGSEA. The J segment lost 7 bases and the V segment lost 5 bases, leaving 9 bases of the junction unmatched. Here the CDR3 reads CSVLTGTGNQPQHF. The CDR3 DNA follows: TGCAGCGTTTTAACCGGGACAGGGAACCAGCCCCAGCATTTT. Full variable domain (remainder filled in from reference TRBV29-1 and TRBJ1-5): SAVISQKPSRDICQRGTSLTIQCQVDSQVTMMFWYRQQPGQSLTLIATANQGSEATYESGFVIDKFPISRPNLTFSTLTVSNMSPEDSSIYLCSVLTGTGNQPQHFGDGTRLSIL.

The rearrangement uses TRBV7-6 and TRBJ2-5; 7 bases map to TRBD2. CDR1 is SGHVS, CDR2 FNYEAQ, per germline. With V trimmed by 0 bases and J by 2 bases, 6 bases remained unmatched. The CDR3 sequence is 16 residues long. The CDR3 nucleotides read TGTGCCAGCAGCTTAGCGGGGGGACTAATACAAGAGACCCAGTACTTC. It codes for CASSLAGGLIQETQYF.

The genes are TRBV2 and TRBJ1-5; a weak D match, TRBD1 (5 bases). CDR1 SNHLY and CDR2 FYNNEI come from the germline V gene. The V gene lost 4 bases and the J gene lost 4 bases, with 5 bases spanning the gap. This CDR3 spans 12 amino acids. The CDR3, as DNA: TGTGCCAGCAGTGGGACAAATCAGCCCCAGCATTTT. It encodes CASSGTNQPQHF. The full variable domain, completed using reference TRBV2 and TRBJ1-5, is EPEVTQTPSHQVTQMGQEVILRCVPISNHLYFYWYRQILGQKVEFLVSFYNNEISEKSEIFDDQFSVERPDGSNFTLKIRSTKLEDSAMYFCASSGTNQPQHFGDGTRLSIL.